This T cell receptor beta chain was documented in a study of T-cell reconstitution after alpha-beta-depleted transplantation in children. This clonotype showed up many times. Its antigen is as yet unknown. With 5 bases removed from V and 8 bases from J, the gap between germline ends came to 12 bases. Germline assignment: CDR1 SGHVS and CDR2 FQNEAQ. This CDR3 is 12 amino acids long. Whole-study results and caveats: Diversity and T-cell counts at one year after transplant derived mostly from new T cells. About two months after transplant, alpha-beta T cells reportedly came from several hundred expanded graft clones. There were some patients whose high TCRbeta diversity at day 60 came from surviving recipient T cells and thymic progenitors.

Unique molecular identifiers were used to barcode this TCRbeta library. TCRdb re-called the PCR reads with MiXCR, one entry per CDR3 protein. The sample consists of about 110,000 distinct CDR3 sequences, 5.5% to 6.5% of them appearing once. This chain connects TRBV7-8 to TRBJ1-1; D call uncertain. Sequences were derived from PBMCs, mostly from graft donor cells, sampled 360 days after TCRalphabeta/CD19-depleted stem cell transplant. This receptor was identified in a male patient between 2 and 10 years old who had a stem cell transplant for acute lymphoblastic leukemia, so the T cells may come from the graft donor. CDR3 nucleotides: TGTGCCAGCAGCCCCCCGAGGCTCGAAGCTTTCTTT. Amino acids: CASSPPRLEAFF. Full variable domain (remainder filled in from reference TRBV7-8 and TRBJ1-1): GAGVSQSPRYKVAKRGQDVALRCDPISGHVSLFWYQQALGQGPEFLTYFQNEAQLDKSGLPSDRFFAERPEGSVSTLKIQRTQQEDSAVYLCASSPPRLEAFFGQGTRLTVV.